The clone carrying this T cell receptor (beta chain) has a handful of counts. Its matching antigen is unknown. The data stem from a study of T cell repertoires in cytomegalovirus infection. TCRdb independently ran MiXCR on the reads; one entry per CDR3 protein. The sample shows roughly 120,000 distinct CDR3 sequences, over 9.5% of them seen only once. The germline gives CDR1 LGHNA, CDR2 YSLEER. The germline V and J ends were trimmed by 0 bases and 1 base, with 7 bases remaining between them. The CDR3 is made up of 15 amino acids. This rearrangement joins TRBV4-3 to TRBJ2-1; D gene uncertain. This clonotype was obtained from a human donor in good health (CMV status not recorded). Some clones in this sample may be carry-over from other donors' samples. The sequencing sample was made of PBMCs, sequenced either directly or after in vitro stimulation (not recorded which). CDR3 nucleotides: TGCGCCAGCAGCCAAGAACTTTTTTCCTACAATGAGCAGTTCTTC. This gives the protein CASSQELFSYNEQFF.